This TCR beta chain comes out of a study of neurological immune-mediated disorders. TCRdb reanalysed the 5' RACE reads using MiXCR and keeps one entry per CDR3 protein. The sample shows tens of thousands of distinct CDR3 sequences, approximately 10% of them seen only once. Germline assignment: CDR1 SQVTM and CDR2 ANQGSEA. The length of the CDR3 is 13 residues. J was trimmed by 1 base and V by 7 bases; bases with no gene match: 3. Unsorted libraries were prepared from 2 million PBMCs held at -80 C. General study findings and limits: None of the CDR3 amino acid sequences of expanded clones recurred across subjects, suggesting private repertoires in all groups.

This clonotype was found many times. As yet, its antigen is unknown. The receptor comes from a man aged 40-49 years in good health. The chain has TRBV29-1 and TRBJ1-1; 10 bases align to TRBD1. The material sequenced was PBMCs. CDR3 nucleotides: TGCAGCGCTGGGACAGGGGCGAACACTGAAGCTTTCTTT. Protein: CSAGTGANTEAFF.